The 7 T cell receptor beta chains in this list originate from one sample, sequenced in a study of T cell clonotyping in hematopoietic cell transplantation (dated by TCRdb to about 2021). The method was the immunoSEQ multiplex PCR assay. TCRdb provides this immuneACCESS table in a form limited to in-frame rearrangements. Some clones are lacking; in checked studies, under half of them reflect an unresolved V gene, and why the rest are absent is not known. A total of about 13,000 clones appear in this sample, 90% of them only once. The top ten constitute 1.2% of the sample. The sequenced material came from peripheral blood mononuclear cells. The source is a man aged 30-40 years in good health. Some clones in this sample may be carry-over from other donors' samples.

This chain connects TRBV29-1 to TRBJ1-3; D gene uncertain. Looked up from germline, CDR1 is SQVTM and CDR2 is ANQGSEA. V dropped 7 bases and J dropped 4 bases, with 11 bases sitting between them. This CDR3 contains 12 residues. The CDR3 coding sequence is TGCAGCGCCCGGAAGGCGGGAAACACCATATATTTT. Translating gives CSARKAGNTIYF. The variable domain in full, with the rest retrieved from reference TRBV29-1 and TRBJ1-3, is SAVISQKPSRDICQRGTSLTIQCQVDSQVTMMFWYRQQPGQSLTLIATANQGSEATYESGFVIDKFPISRPNLTFSTLTVSNMSPEDSSIYLCSARKAGNTIYFGEGSWLTVV.

This chain joins TRBV5-6 and TRBJ1-2; maybe TRBD1 (5 bases). Germline CDR1 is SGHDT and CDR2 is YYEEEE. V was shortened by 0 bases and J by 5 bases, with 20 bases between the two germline ends. The CDR3 length is 17 residues. CDR3 nucleotides: TGTGCCAGCAGCTTGGTCCAGGGAATGTCTGGAAGTTATGGCTACACCTTC. Translated, it gives CASSLVQGMSGSYGYTF.

V gene TRBV2 combines with J gene TRBJ2-3, with a tentative D call TRBD1 (5 bases). There are 15 residues in the CDR3. Per germline, CDR1 SNHLY and CDR2 FYNNEI. The V gene lost 5 bases and the J gene lost 4 bases, with 16 bases spanning the gap. This CDR3 reads CASSLPGHSPDTQYF. The CDR3 DNA reads TGTGCCAGCAGTCTCCCAGGGCATTCACCAGATACGCAGTATTTT.

The chain recombines TRBV4-2 with TRBJ2-1; D not resolved. The CDR3 is made up of 14 amino acids. The V end was cut by 0 bases, the J end by 6 bases, with 9 bases between. Germline V gene sequence: CDR1 LGHNA, CDR2 YNFKEQ. CDR3 nucleotide sequence: TGTGCCAGCAGCCAAGATCGAGGCCCCAATGAGCAGTTCTTC. It specifies CASSQDRGPNEQFF.

The rearrangement uses TRBV5-5 and TRBJ1-3, with no clear D. This CDR3 has 18 residues. Germline V gene lookup returns CDR1 SGHKS and CDR2 YYEKEE (reference sequence). Trimming removed 4 bases at V and 0 bases at J, with 20 bases between. The CDR3 loop reads CASSPHRGATHSGNTIYF. The CDR3 nucleotides read TGTGCCAGCAGCCCCCACCGGGGAGCTACTCACTCTGGAAACACCATATATTTT.

This chain links TRBV5-4 with TRBJ1-1, with D possibly matching TRBD1 (5 bases). This CDR3 spans 15 amino acids. Germline values: CDR1 SGHNT, CDR2 YYREEE (reference sequence). V lost 5 bases and J lost 5, with 19 bases in between. In DNA, the CDR3 is TGTGCCAGCAGTCCCCCGGAAGGGGCCGGGACTGAAGCTTTCTTT. Translated: CASSPPEGAGTEAFF.

V and J are TRBV2 and TRBJ1-6; tentative D call: TRBD1 (6 bases). Between the trimmed V and J ends, which lost 7 bases and 11 bases, there was a span of 15 bases. CDR1 and CDR2 (germline): SNHLY, FYNNEI. The CDR3 runs 13 residues. For the CDR3, the DNA is TGTGCCAGCAACTTGGGGGCAGGGGCACCCCTCCACTTT. It translates to CASNLGAGAPLHF.